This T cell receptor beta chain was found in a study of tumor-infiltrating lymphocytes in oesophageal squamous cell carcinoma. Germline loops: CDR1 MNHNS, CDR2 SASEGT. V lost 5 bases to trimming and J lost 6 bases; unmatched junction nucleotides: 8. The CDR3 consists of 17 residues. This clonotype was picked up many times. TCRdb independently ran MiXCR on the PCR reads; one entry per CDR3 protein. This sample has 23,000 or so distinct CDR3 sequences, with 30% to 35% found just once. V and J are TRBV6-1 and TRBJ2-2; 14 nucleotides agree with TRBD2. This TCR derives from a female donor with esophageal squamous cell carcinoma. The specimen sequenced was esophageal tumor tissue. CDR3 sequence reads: CASSTRTSGRFAGELFF. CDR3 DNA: TGTGCCAGCAGTACCCGGACTAGCGGGAGGTTTGCCGGGGAGCTGTTTTTT.